A selection of T cell receptor beta chains follows, all from one sample in a study of T-cell reconstitution after alpha-beta-depleted transplantation in children. Each CDR3 protein gets one entry after TCRdb re-called the PCR reads with MiXCR. Of more than 200,000 distinct CDR3 sequences listed, around 8.9% were seen once; the top ten hold approximately 5.4%. The specimen was PBMCs from the stem cell graft donor, collected from the stem cell graft. These receptors originate from a human donor who donated a stem cell graft to a child with SCID. Both conserved end residues are part of each CDR3. The D gene is left open where the match is weak. Clone size is given for some rows only: seen once, a few or many times, or a class if the clone is expanded.

abundance	len	d_gene	v_gene	j_gene	CDR3nt	CDR3aa
many	15	.	TRBV12-3/TRBV12-4	TRBJ2-7	TGTGCCAGCAGTTTATGGGCAGGGGGGACCTACGAGCAGTACTTC	CASSLWAGGTYEQYF
.	13	.	TRBV15	TRBJ2-1	TGTGCCACCAGCAGAGTCGGGTACAATGAGCAGTTCTTC	CATSRVGYNEQFF
many	16	.	TRBV10-3	TRBJ1-1	TGTGCCATCAGTGAGGGTTTACAGGGAGGGGACACTGAAGCTTTCTTT	CAISEGLQGGDTEAFF
many	15	.	TRBV5-5	TRBJ1-5	TGTGCCAGCAGCGCATTCGCAGAGGACAATCAGCCCCAGCATTTT	CASSAFAEDNQPQHF
.	13	.	TRBV27	TRBJ2-7	TGTGCCAGCAAAATTCAGTGGTCCTACGAGCAGTACTTC	CASKIQWSYEQYF
once	16	.	TRBV20-1	TRBJ2-5	TGCTGTGCTAGAGATCAGGACGGGACGGAACAAGAGACCCAGTACTTC	CCARDQDGTEQETQYF
.	12	.	TRBV30	TRBJ1-2	TGTGCCTGGAGTTCGAGGGCCAGAGGCTACACCTTC	CAWSSRARGYTF
few	14	TRBD1	TRBV20-1	TRBJ1-1	TGCAGTGCTAGGACAGGGCGTGAGGGCACTGAAGCTTTCTTT	CSARTGREGTEAFF
many	15	.	TRBV6-1	TRBJ1-5	TGTGCCAGCAGTGAAGGGAGGGTTGGAGCTCAGCCCCAGCATTTT	CASSEGRVGAQPQHF
few	14	.	TRBV2	TRBJ1-1	TGTGCCAGCAGGGAGACCGAGGAGAACACTGAAGCTTTCTTT	CASRETEENTEAFF
many	15	TRBD2	TRBV29-1	TRBJ2-3	TGCAGCGTTCAGACTAGCGGGGGGTTCACAGATACGCAGTATTTT	CSVQTSGGFTDTQYF
many	15	TRBD2	TRBV4-3	TRBJ2-7	TGCGCCAGCAGCCAAGATTGGGCGGGGGGGTACGAGCAGTACTTC	CASSQDWAGGYEQYF
many	15	.	TRBV20-1	TRBJ2-1	TGCAGTGCTTCACCCTTGGGATACTCCTACAATGAGCAGTTCTTC	CSASPLGYSYNEQFF
many	13	.	TRBV7-8	TRBJ2-7	TGTGCCAGCAGCCCTACAGGGTTCGGCGAGCAGTACTTC	CASSPTGFGEQYF
.	13	.	TRBV29-1	TRBJ2-5	TGCAGCGGGGGGGGCAGCAACCTAGAGACCCAGTACTTC	CSGGGSNLETQYF
many	13	.	TRBV5-1	TRBJ1-3	TGCGCCAGCAGCACCGGCGGCGGAAACACCATATATTTT	CASSTGGGNTIYF
many	15	TRBD2	TRBV6-5	TRBJ2-1	TGTGCCAGCGGATTACTAGCGGGGGGCATGAATGAGCAGTTCTTC	CASGLLAGGMNEQFF
few	16	TRBD1	TRBV5-5	TRBJ2-5	TGTGCCAGCAGCTCCGGGACAGCCAATTTGGGGGAGACCCAGTACTTC	CASSSGTANLGETQYF
many	15	.	TRBV9	TRBJ2-5	TGTGCCAGCAGCGTAGCCGGGCACTTGCAAGAGACCCAGTACTTC	CASSVAGHLQETQYF
many	15	.	TRBV5-1	TRBJ2-5	TGCGCCAGCACCTGGGACGCCTCCGGGTTGGTGACCCAGTACTTC	CASTWDASGLVTQYF
many	16	TRBD1	TRBV5-1	TRBJ1-2	TGCGCCAGCAGCGAGACCCCGGACAGGAAGGGCTATGGCTACACCTTC	CASSETPDRKGYGYTF
many	16	.	TRBV4-1	TRBJ2-7	TGCGCCAGCAGCCAACAAGACCGGGACACTCTCTACGAGCAGTACTTC	CASSQQDRDTLYEQYF
.	18	TRBD2	TRBV10-3	TRBJ2-5	TGTACCATCAGTGAGTCGGCTAGCGGGGGGTCTAGGATGGAGACCCAGTACTTC	CTISESASGGSRMETQYF
.	16	TRBD1	TRBV7-6	TRBJ2-7	TGTGCCAGCAGCTTAGCGCCGGCAGGGGGTATGGACGAGCAGTACTTC	CASSLAPAGGMDEQYF
many	16	TRBD2	TRBV6-5	TRBJ2-3	TGTGCCAGCAGTTACCGGTCTAGCGGGGGCAGGGGCACGCAGTATTTT	CASSYRSSGGRGTQYF
many	15	.	TRBV5-1	TRBJ1-6	TGCGCCAGCAGCCCGGGGGCAGGGTATAATTCACCCCTCCACTTT	CASSPGAGYNSPLHF
many	15	TRBD2	TRBV12-3/TRBV12-4	TRBJ2-3	TGTGCCAGCACCTTGGGCGGGGGTCCCGCAGATACGCAGTATTTT	CASTLGGGPADTQYF
many	13	TRBD1	TRBV20-1	TRBJ1-6	TGCAGTGCTAGTAAAGACAGGGTTTCACCCCTCCACTTT	CSASKDRVSPLHF
many	19	TRBD1	TRBV12-3/TRBV12-4	TRBJ1-3	TGTGCCAGCAGTCCGATCCGGGACAGGATGCCCCGGGCTGGAAACACCATATATTTT	CASSPIRDRMPRAGNTIYF
many	15	.	TRBV19	TRBJ1-2	TGTGCCAGTCGTGTCGAACTATACGGGTACTATGGCTACACCTTC	CASRVELYGYYGYTF
many	12	.	TRBV7-2	TRBJ2-3	TGTGCCAGCAGCCCTGACGGAGATACGCAGTATTTT	CASSPDGDTQYF
many	14	.	TRBV5-6	TRBJ2-6	TGTGCCAGCAGCTCTAGCTCTGGGGCCAACGTCCTGACTTTC	CASSSSSGANVLTF
many	12	.	TRBV11-2	TRBJ2-4	TGTGCCAGCAGCCTAGAGGGGGGCATTCAGTACTTC	CASSLEGGIQYF
many	15	.	TRBV4-2	TRBJ2-2	TGTGCCAGCAGCCAAGGGGGCAGGGCTCCCGGGGAGCTGTTTTTT	CASSQGGRAPGELFF
many	16	.	TRBV10-3	TRBJ2-2	TGTGCCATCAGATCTCGACTCGACCCGAACACCGGGGAGCTGTTTTTT	CAIRSRLDPNTGELFF
many	15	.	TRBV20-1	TRBJ1-1	TGCAGTGCTCGTAACTTGGGGGGCCAGGCGAGAGAAGCTTTCTTT	CSARNLGGQAREAFF
many	15	.	TRBV28	TRBJ2-7	TGTGCCAGCAGTTTATCCGGGACGTACCCGTACGAGCAGTACTTC	CASSLSGTYPYEQYF
.	16	TRBD2	TRBV20-1	TRBJ2-7	TGCAGTGCTAGCGCTAGCGGGGGGCTTAGCTCCTACTTGCAGTACTTC	CSASASGGLSSYLQYF
many	15	.	TRBV11-2	TRBJ2-5	TGTGCCAGCAGCTTGACGACAAACCCGGGAGAGACCCAGTACTTC	CASSLTTNPGETQYF
many	15	.	TRBV9	TRBJ1-5	TGTGCCAGCAGCCTGGGAACCCCTAGAGATCAGCCCCAGCATTTT	CASSLGTPRDQPQHF
many	14	.	TRBV15	TRBJ2-2	TGTGCCACCAGCCCCCGAGGTGTCACCGGGGAGCTGTTTTTT	CATSPRGVTGELFF